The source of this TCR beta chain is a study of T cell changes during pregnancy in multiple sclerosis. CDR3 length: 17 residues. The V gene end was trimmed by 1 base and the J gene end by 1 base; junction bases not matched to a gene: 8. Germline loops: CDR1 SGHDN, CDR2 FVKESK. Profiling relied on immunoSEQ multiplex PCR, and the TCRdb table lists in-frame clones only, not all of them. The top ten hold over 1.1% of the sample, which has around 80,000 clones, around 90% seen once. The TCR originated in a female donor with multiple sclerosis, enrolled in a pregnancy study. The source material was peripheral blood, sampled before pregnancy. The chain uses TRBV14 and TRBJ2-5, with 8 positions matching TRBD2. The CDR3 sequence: CASSQGAGAKTQETQYF. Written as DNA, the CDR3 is TGTGCCAGCAGCCAAGGAGCGGGGGCCAAGACCCAAGAGACCCAGTACTTC.